The T cell receptor beta chain under discussion was sequenced for a study of T cells in Graves' hyperthyroidism and ophthalmopathy (dated by TCRdb to the late 2010s). Turning to the overall study: Peripheral blood samples were taken at the time of initial diagnosis, prior to any treatment. According to the paper, TCR Vbeta CDR3 sequencing was carried out on over 130 peripheral blood samples, which came from fewer than 50 ophthalmopathy, 80 or so hyperthyroidism and roughly 17 progressor patients. The 85 to 100 discovery patients were randomly split 7:3 into training and test sets. The study also compared thyroid tissue and blood T-cell repertoires from roughly 6 Graves' hyperthyroidism patients. Once sampling was done, hyperthyroidism patients were given methimazole at a starting dose of 30 mg daily, whereas ophthalmopathy patients were given high-dose intravenous methylprednisolone. An independent validation cohort of some 18 hyperthyroidism patients and 17 patients who later progressed to ophthalmopathy tested prospective prediction of ophthalmopathy. TCR V-J signatures able to tell the groups apart were searched for in a discovery cohort of 95 or so patients, of whom more than 40 had Graves' ophthalmopathy and 55 to 60 had stable Graves' hyperthyroidism.

This clonotype was seen many times. The clone's antigen remains unknown. No base-level quality is on record; no much larger clone is a single base apart. Points the paper makes about the study in general: A 13 V-J signature model separated ophthalmopathy from stable hyperthyroidism, with about 88% sensitivity and roughly 82% specificity in cross-validation and 80%/75% in testing. Most expanded thyroid clonotypes (frequency above 0.001) were also detected in blood, a finding suggesting that blood repertoires may reflect thyroid immune responses. Sample size was not statistically predetermined, and blinding of investigators to group allocation was not performed. In validation, the model predicted progression to ophthalmopathy with over 65% sensitivity and about 72% specificity, a median of 6.5 months before onset.

Ophthalmopathy patients had moderately to severely active disease, with a Clinical Activity Score of 3 or more, a NOSPECS grade of 4 or more, and a disease duration of less than 3 months. Any patient with an uncontrolled infection, another autoimmune disease, pregnancy or lactation was excluded. Diagnoses were established on the basis of clinical symptoms, serum thyroxine and TRAb, thyroid ultrasound, and orbital computed tomography. PBMCs were isolated from 10 ml of fresh peripheral blood by Ficoll-Paque density gradient centrifugation. Total RNA was extracted with Trizol reagent, and quality was checked on an Agilent 2100 Bioanalyzer. CDR1 SGHAT and CDR2 FQNNGV are derived from the germline V gene. The cysteine opens and the phenylalanine closes a CDR3 of 16 amino acids. Just CDR3 DNA is preserved here, 48 bases in frame from base 1. V is trimmed back by 2 bases and J by 4 bases, and the junction contains 7 bases that no gene match accounts for.

Amplification of TCR beta CDR3 regions was carried out from RNA transcripts. The first round of RT-PCR for the TCR CDR3 was performed with the HTBI primer set and the Qiagen OneStep RT-PCR kit. The libraries were constructed in a second round of multiplex PCR and then size-selected and purified. The libraries were sequenced on an Illumina HiSeq2000 using paired-end 100 bp reads. Processing in the source paper ran as follows. Raw data were processed with SOAPnuke, discarding reads with adapters, uncalled bases, mean Phred below 15, or no exact constant-primer or identifier match. High-quality paired reads were merged using COPE v1.2.5, and each unique nucleotide sequence was defined as a clonotype. Clonotypes were aligned to IMGT TRBV, TRBD and TRBJ reference segments using MiTCR v1.1. The analysis was restricted to V-J combinations with a frequency above 0.0001, which together covered just over 99% of the repertoires. A TCS score was defined as the ratio between F50 (clonal expansion) and ExV (chaos), using BLOSUM62-based TCRdist between CDR3 peptides within each V-J. Welch's t-statistics and random forest reduced several hundred V-J features to 10 to 15, which were used in a naive Bayes classifier (R e1071). The public reads were run again by TCRdb, first through fastp at Q25 and then through MiXCR, and only productive beta chains were kept. Every entry covers one CDR3 protein and lists the most common genes and DNA from its rows. Clone size and V and J calls follow TCRdb, not the original study. The sample data list 250,000 to 400,000 distinct CDR3 sequences, and 12% to 15% of these were observed just once. The top ten clones comprise approximately 35% of the sample.

The chain couples TRBV11-2 to TRBJ2-1, with 8 bases in between that match TRBD2. Sequencing was carried out using blood. The TCR originated in a woman aged 40 to 50 with Graves' ophthalmopathy. The sequence in DNA is TGTGCCAGCAGCTTAAGGGAGCGGGGGTTATACAATGAGCAGTTCTTC. Its translation is CASSLRERGLYNEQFF.